The 12 T cell receptor beta chains presented below share a single source sample, sequenced in a study of blood T cell repertoires in COVID-19. Profiling relied on immunoSEQ multiplex PCR, and the TCRdb table lists in-frame clones only, not all of them. The sample consists of some 380,000 clones, roughly four fifths of them appearing once. Material for sequencing was peripheral blood. The receptors here all came from a human donor with acute or convalescent COVID-19. The donor label of this sample is uncertain.

This clone appeared once. This chain joins TRBV7-9 and TRBJ1-1; 7 bases agree with TRBD1. V dropped 1 base and J dropped 1; count of bases not matched to a gene: 3. The length of the CDR3 is 15 residues. The germline gives CDR1 SEHNR, CDR2 FQNEAQ (reference sequence). The CDR3 DNA is TGTGCCAGCAGCTTAGTAGGGACAGAGAACACTGAAGCTTTCTTT. It codes for CASSLVGTENTEAFF.

The CDR3: CASSLGAGSSYNEQFF. The CDR3 DNA follows: TGTGCCAGCAGCTTGGGTGCGGGGAGCTCCTACAATGAGCAGTTCTTC. The V call is TRBV5-4, the J call TRBJ2-1; perhaps TRBD2 as D (6 bases). This CDR3 has 16 residues. V lost 0 bases to trimming and J lost 0 bases, with 10 bases between them. Germline assignment: CDR1 SGHNT and CDR2 YYREEE (reference sequence).

The chain combines TRBV6-2 or TRBV6-3 with TRBJ1-5; 7 bases are a match to TRBD1. The V gene end was trimmed by 5 bases and the J gene end by 3 bases; junction bases not matched to a gene: 7. The CDR3 is 15 residues long. Germline loops: CDR1 MNHEY, CDR2 SVGEGT. The CDR3 coding sequence is TGTGCCAGCAGTCAAGGACAGGTCTTCAATCAGCCCCAGCATTTT. The encoded protein is CASSQGQVFNQPQHF.

The chain links TRBV7-9 to TRBJ1-6; no firm D call. This CDR3 has 12 residues. Germline loops: CDR1 SEHNR, CDR2 FQNEAQ (reference sequence). Trimming cost V 2 bases and J 7 bases, with 3 bases left between them. The CDR3 DNA reads TGTGCCAGCAGCTTACAGAATTCACCCCTCCACTTT. This encodes CASSLQNSPLHF.

This chain connects TRBV11-2 to TRBJ1-6; 7 positions agree with TRBD1. Germline CDR1 SGHAT, CDR2 FQNNGV. The CDR3 consists of 16 residues. V trimming: 1 base; J trimming: 10 bases; junction bases outside the gene matches: 10. The CDR3 region has the DNA TGTGCCAGCAGCTTAGGCGCCCAGACAGGGCAATCACCCCTCCACTTT. This encodes CASSLGAQTGQSPLHF.

The rearrangement links TRBV5-1 to TRBJ1-1; D unclear. The CDR3 is 14 residues long. Germline V gives CDR1 SGHRS, CDR2 YFSETQ. Trimming shortened V by 3 bases and J by 5 bases, and 14 bases separated the two germline ends. The CDR3 region is CASSSTVVRTEAFF. CDR3 nucleotide sequence: TGCGCCAGCAGCTCCACGGTGGTTCGGACTGAAGCTTTCTTT.

The chain combines TRBV27 with TRBJ1-2, with 9 bases aligning to TRBD1. The CDR3 covers 15 residues. Germline values: CDR1 MNHEY, CDR2 SMNVEV (reference sequence). Unmatched junction bases numbered 5, after V lost 5 bases and J lost 1 base. The CDR3 DNA is TGTGCCAGCAGTACAGACAGGGGGAATAACTATGGCTACACCTTC. Protein: CASSTDRGNNYGYTF.

The genes are TRBV29-1 and TRBJ2-7; 8 nucleotides line up with TRBD1. CDR3 length equals 13 residues. V was pared by 4 bases and J by 2 bases, with 4 bases of the junction left unmatched. CDR1 SQVTM and CDR2 ANQGSEA come from the germline V gene. CDR3 in DNA: TGCAGCGTTGGACAGGGGCAAGCCTACGAGCAGTACTTC. Its translation: CSVGQGQAYEQYF.

V usage is TRBV19 and J usage is TRBJ1-3, with D uncertain. Per the germline V gene, CDR1 is LNHDA and CDR2 is SQIVND (reference sequence). The CDR3 contains 14 residues. The V end lost 6 bases, the J end lost 0 bases, and 9 bases lay between the germline ends. CDR3 DNA sequence: TGTGCCAGTAGAATTGGGAGCTCTGGAAACACCATATATTTT. Protein sequence: CASRIGSSGNTIYF.

The rearrangement uses TRBV27 and TRBJ2-1; D uncertain. The CDR3 is 11 residues long. Germline V gives CDR1 MNHEY, CDR2 SMNVEV (reference sequence). V lost 2 bases and J 9 bases, leaving 5 bases between the germline ends. The CDR3 region is CASSLLSEQFF. The CDR3, as DNA: TGTGCCAGCAGTTTACTATCTGAGCAGTTCTTC.

The chain couples TRBV2 to TRBJ2-3; D remains ambiguous. With 2 bases removed from V and 1 base from J, the gap between germline ends came to 10 bases. Germline loops: CDR1 SNHLY, CDR2 FYNNEI. The CDR3 spans 15 residues. The CDR3 region is CASSEPGWGTDTQYF. The CDR3 nucleotides are TGTGCCAGCAGTGAACCAGGTTGGGGCACAGATACGCAGTATTTT.

The V and J genes are TRBV18 and TRBJ1-2; D might be TRBD1 (6 bases). V dropped 5 bases and J dropped 4 bases, with 14 bases sitting between them. There are 14 residues in the CDR3. Germline V gene lookup returns CDR1 KGHSH and CDR2 LQKENI. The CDR3 reads CASSSGQSVYGYTF. CDR3 nucleotides: TGTGCCAGCTCATCTGGACAGTCTGTCTATGGCTACACCTTC.